These 16 T cell receptor beta chains share one sample of origin, sequenced in a study of blood T cells in healthy people across ages (dated by TCRdb to the mid-2010s). Library preparation employed 5' RACE. Sequencing relied on an Illumina HiSeq 2500. A second PCR of about 7 to 12 cycles was performed with a sample-barcoded 5' primer and a J-beta primer mix. TCRdb ran its own pipeline on the public reads, namely fastp trimming at Q25 and MiXCR clone calling, and kept in-frame beta chains. A single entry per CDR3 protein holds the most common genes and DNA from its merged rows. The sample table holds more than 450,000 distinct CDR3 sequences, of which about 28% were seen once. The ten largest clones capture about 3.3% of the sample. The same data also went into a second study, on T cells of mothers and their children.

The sequenced sample was blood. All receptors come from a boy younger than 10 in good health.

The chain couples TRBV7-2 to TRBJ2-3; TRBD2 agrees at 8 bases. Germline lookup yields CDR1 SGHTA and CDR2 FQGNSA. This CDR3 has 15 amino acids. V dropped 3 bases and J dropped 4; count of bases not matched to a gene: 6. For the CDR3, the DNA is TGTGCCAGCAGCTTTAAAACTAGCGGCTCAGATACGCAGTATTTT. It encodes CASSFKTSGSDTQYF.

This clonotype was seen only once. In this CDR3 the conserved last residue, phenylalanine or tryptophan, is missing, so a read error is likely. The CDR3 spells CSVNRGIGYNEQFL. The CDR3 coding sequence is TGCAGTGTCAACAGGGGAATAGGCTACAATGAGCAGTTCCTC. The V and J genes are TRBV20-1 and TRBJ2-1; TRBD1 agrees at 7 bases. CDR1 is DFQATT and CDR2 is SNEGSKA in the germline V gene (reference sequence). V dropped 7 bases and J dropped 3; count of bases not matched to a gene: 9. The CDR3 length is 14 residues.

This clonotype was found a few times. The chain recombines TRBV21-1 with TRBJ1-5; TRBD1, the table's D call, was not compared with the DNA. TRBV21-1 represents a pseudogene. This CDR3 spans 19 amino acids. CDR3 in amino acids: CASSNLGIEGGKGNQPQHF. CDR3 DNA sequence: TGTGCCAGCAGCAATCTTGGTATAGAAGGGGGTAAGGGCAATCAGCCCCAGCATTTT.

This clonotype was detected only once. J is TRBJ1-4 and V is TRBV7-9, with a weak D call TRBD1 (5 bases). Germline V CDR1 and CDR2: SEHNR, FQNEAQ (reference sequence). The CDR3 length is 15 residues. Deletions cut 2 bases from V and 2 bases from J, with 9 bases between. The CDR3 DNA follows: TGTGCCAGCAGCTTACCGGGGGTTACTAATGAAAAACTGTTTTTT. Protein sequence: CASSLPGVTNEKLFF.

This clonotype has just a few counts. The V and J genes are TRBV11-2 and TRBJ2-5, with 10 bases identical to TRBD1. With V trimmed by 5 bases and J by 1 base, 10 bases remained unmatched. The germline V gene has CDR1 SGHAT and CDR2 FQNNGV. This CDR3 has 17 residues. The CDR3 protein is CASSTEGTGVFQETQYF. The CDR3 DNA reads TGTGCCAGCAGCACAGAAGGGACAGGGGTATTCCAAGAGACCCAGTACTTC.

In its sample, this clonotype was seen many times. V is TRBV25-1 and J is TRBJ2-7, with D possibly being TRBD1 (6 bases). Germline CDR1 reads MGHDK; CDR2 reads SYGVNS. The CDR3 spans 12 residues. V was pared by 5 bases and J by 6 bases, with 11 bases between. The CDR3, as DNA: TGTGCCAGCAGTTTACAGGGCAGCGAGCAGTACTTC. Residues: CASSLQGSEQYF.

The table lists this clonotype with a few counts. Possible read error: a much larger clone is one base away. The chain uses TRBV10-3 and TRBJ1-4; tentative D call: TRBD1 (6 bases). This CDR3 spans 15 amino acids. Germline-derived CDR1 and CDR2 are ENHRY and SYGVKD. The CDR3 here is CAISAFQGMEEKPFF. In nucleotides, the CDR3 is TGTGCCATCAGTGCATTCCAGGGGATGGAAGAAAAACCGTTTTTT.

J is TRBJ2-4 and V is TRBV20-1, with D hard to call. The CDR3 runs to 16 residues. The V gene lost 6 bases and the J gene lost 1 base, with 19 bases spanning the gap. Germline-derived CDR1 and CDR2 are DFQATT and SNEGSKA (reference sequence). As DNA, the CDR3 is TGCAGTGCCCCAAGGGCGGAAGTGGCCGCCAAAAACATTCAGTACTTC. It specifies CSAPRAEVAAKNIQYF.

This clonotype appeared a few times. This chain links TRBV12-3 or TRBV12-4 with TRBJ1-2; D is ambiguous. The CDR3 has 12 amino acids. Trimming removed 6 bases from V and 13 bases from J, with 18 bases in between. The CDR3 spells CASSIGGSPATF. DNA for the CDR3: TGTGCCAGCAGCATCGGAGGCAGCCCGGCCACCTTC.

This chain connects TRBV30 to TRBJ2-5; no definite D call. CDR1 GTSNPN and CDR2 SVGIG come from the germline V gene (reference sequence). CDR3 length: 13 amino acids. Trimming took off 0 bases at V and 4 bases at J, with 9 bases between the two ends. This CDR3 is CAWSVRRLETQYF. The CDR3 bases are TGTGCCTGGAGTGTACGGCGGTTAGAGACCCAGTACTTC.

The chain has TRBV3-1 and TRBJ2-2, with 10 bases matching TRBD2. V gave up 1 base and J gave up 3 bases; unmatched junction bases: 5. The germline CDR1 and CDR2 sequences are LGHDT and YNNKEL (reference sequence). This CDR3 region has 17 residues. The CDR3 reads CASSQGSGRADTGELFF. The CDR3 DNA reads TGTGCCAGCAGCCAAGGCAGCGGGAGGGCCGACACCGGGGAGCTGTTTTTT. Full variable domain (rest looked up from reference TRBV3-1 and TRBJ2-2): DTAVSQTPKYLVTQMGNDKSIKCEQNLGHDTMYWYKQDSKKFLKIMFSYNNKELIINETVPNRFSPKSPDKAHLNLHINSLELGDSAVYFCASSQGSGRADTGELFFGEGSRLTVL.

This clonotype was seen only a few times. The chain employs TRBV20-1 and TRBJ2-5; 12 nucleotides agree with TRBD2. This CDR3 comprises 16 residues. The germline gives CDR1 DFQATT, CDR2 SNEGSKA (reference sequence). V lost 0 bases, J lost 4 bases, and 6 bases stayed unmatched. The CDR3 region has the DNA TGCAGTGCTAGAGAAAGAAGACTAGCGGGAGCAGAGACCCAGTACTTC. Translated, it gives CSARERRLAGAETQYF.

V gene TRBV6-5 combines with J gene TRBJ2-1; no firm D call. V gave up 10 bases and J gave up 5 bases, with 12 bases separating them. The CDR3 consists of 12 residues. Per germline, CDR1 MNHEY and CDR2 SVGAGI. The DNA of the CDR3 is TGTGCCACCACCGACGAGGACAATGAGCAGTTCTTC. It translates to CATTDEDNEQFF.

Only a few counts were recorded for this clonotype. This rearrangement joins TRBV5-1 to TRBJ1-2, with D maybe TRBD1 (5 bases). Germline V lookup: CDR1 SGHRS, CDR2 YFSETQ. This CDR3 region has 13 residues. V was trimmed by 4 bases and J by 2 bases, leaving 9 bases between them. CDR3 region: CASSAAGNYGYTF. The DNA for the CDR3 is TGCGCCAGCAGCGCCGCAGGGAACTATGGCTACACCTTC.

This clonotype turned up a few times. V is TRBV30 and J is TRBJ2-3; 7 bases fit TRBD2. The germline V gene has CDR1 GTSNPN and CDR2 SVGIG (reference sequence). V was pared by 8 bases and J by 0 bases, with 8 bases of the junction left unmatched. The CDR3 is made up of 14 amino acids. The CDR3, as DNA: TGTGCCCTCTCCAGCGGGATAAGCACAGATACGCAGTATTTT. Translating gives CALSSGISTDTQYF.

This chain links TRBV9 with TRBJ2-1; perhaps TRBD2 as D (5 bases). Germline V gives CDR1 SGDLS, CDR2 YYNGEE. This CDR3 spans 13 amino acids. V dropped 0 bases and J dropped 9 bases, with 10 bases sitting between them. CDR3 in amino acids: CASSVDRETEQFF. CDR3 sequence (DNA): TGTGCCAGCAGCGTAGATAGGGAGACTGAGCAGTTCTTC.